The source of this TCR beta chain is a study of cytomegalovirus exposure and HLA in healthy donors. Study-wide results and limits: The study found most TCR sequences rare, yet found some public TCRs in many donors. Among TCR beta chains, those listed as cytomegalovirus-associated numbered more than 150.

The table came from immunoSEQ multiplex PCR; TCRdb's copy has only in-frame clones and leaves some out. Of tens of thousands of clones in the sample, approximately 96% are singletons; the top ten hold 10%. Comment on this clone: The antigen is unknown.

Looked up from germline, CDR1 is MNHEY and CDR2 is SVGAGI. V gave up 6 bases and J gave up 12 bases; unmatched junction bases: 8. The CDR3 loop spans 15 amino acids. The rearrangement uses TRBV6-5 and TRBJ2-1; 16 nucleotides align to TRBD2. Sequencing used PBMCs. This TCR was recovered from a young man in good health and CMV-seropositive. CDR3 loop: CASRGLAGGPAVQFF. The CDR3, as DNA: TGTGCCAGCAGGGGACTAGCGGGAGGGCCGGCGGTGCAGTTCTTC.